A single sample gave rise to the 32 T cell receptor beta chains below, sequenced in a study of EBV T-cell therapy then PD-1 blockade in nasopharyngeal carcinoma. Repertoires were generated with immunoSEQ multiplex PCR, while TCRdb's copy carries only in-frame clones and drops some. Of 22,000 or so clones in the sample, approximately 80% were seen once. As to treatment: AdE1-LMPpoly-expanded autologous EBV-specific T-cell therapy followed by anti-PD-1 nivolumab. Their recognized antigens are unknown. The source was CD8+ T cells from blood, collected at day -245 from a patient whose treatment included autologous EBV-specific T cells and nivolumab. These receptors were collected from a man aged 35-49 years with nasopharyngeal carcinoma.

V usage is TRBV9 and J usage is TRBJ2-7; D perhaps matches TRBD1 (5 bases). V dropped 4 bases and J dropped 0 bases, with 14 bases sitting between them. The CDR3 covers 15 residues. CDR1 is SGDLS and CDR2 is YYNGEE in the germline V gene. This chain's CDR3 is CASSPGLAASYEQYF. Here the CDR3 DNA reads TGTGCCAGCAGCCCAGGGTTAGCAGCCTCCTACGAGCAGTACTTC.

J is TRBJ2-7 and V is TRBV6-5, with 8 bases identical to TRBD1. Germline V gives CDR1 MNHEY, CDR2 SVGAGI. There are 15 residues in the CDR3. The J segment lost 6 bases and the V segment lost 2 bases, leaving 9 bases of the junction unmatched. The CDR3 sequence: CASSYTGQGDGEQYF. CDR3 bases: TGTGCCAGCAGTTACACTGGACAGGGTGATGGCGAGCAGTACTTC.

CDR3: CASSYVLVYTDTQYF. CDR3 nucleotide sequence: TGTGCCAGCAGCTACGTTCTAGTGTACACAGATACGCAGTATTTT. V and J are TRBV7-2 and TRBJ2-3; D gene uncertain. Germline V gives CDR1 SGHTA, CDR2 FQGNSA. The CDR3 is 15 amino acids. Trimming removed 4 bases at V and 2 bases at J, with 13 bases between. Variable domain in full (rest from reference TRBV7-2 and TRBJ2-3): GAGVSQSPSNKVTEKGKDVELRCDPISGHTALYWYRQSLGQGLEFLIYFQGNSAPDKSGLPSDRFSAERTGGSVSTLTIQRTQQEDSAVYLCASSYVLVYTDTQYFGPGTRLTVL.

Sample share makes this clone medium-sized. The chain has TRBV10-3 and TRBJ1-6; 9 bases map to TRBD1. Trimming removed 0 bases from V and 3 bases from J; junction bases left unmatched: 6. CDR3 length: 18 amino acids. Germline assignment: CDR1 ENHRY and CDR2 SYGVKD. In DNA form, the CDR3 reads TGTGCCATCAGTGAGTCGGAGGACAGGGGTTACTATAATTCACCCCTCCACTTT. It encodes CAISESEDRGYYNSPLHF.

The CDR3 coding sequence is TGTGCCAGCAAGGGACGTACAGAGCAGTACTTC. This codes for CASKGRTEQYF. V and J are TRBV2 and TRBJ2-7; either TRBD1 or TRBD2 may supply D (5 bases each). Trimming removed 7 bases from V and 7 bases from J, with 11 bases in between. CDR3 size: 11 residues. Germline values: CDR1 SNHLY, CDR2 FYNNEI.

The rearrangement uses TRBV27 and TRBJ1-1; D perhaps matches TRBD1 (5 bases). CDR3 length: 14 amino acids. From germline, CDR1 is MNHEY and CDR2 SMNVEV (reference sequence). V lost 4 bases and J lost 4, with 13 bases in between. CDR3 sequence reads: CASSYSPRATEAFF. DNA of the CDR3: TGTGCCAGCAGTTACTCTCCCAGGGCCACTGAAGCTTTCTTT.

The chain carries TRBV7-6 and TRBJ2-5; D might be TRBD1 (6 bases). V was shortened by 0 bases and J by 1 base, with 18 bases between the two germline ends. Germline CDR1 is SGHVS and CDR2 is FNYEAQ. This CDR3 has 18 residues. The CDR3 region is CASSLAAPSQGFQETQYF. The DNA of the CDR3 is TGTGCCAGCAGCTTAGCGGCGCCATCACAGGGCTTCCAAGAGACCCAGTACTTC.

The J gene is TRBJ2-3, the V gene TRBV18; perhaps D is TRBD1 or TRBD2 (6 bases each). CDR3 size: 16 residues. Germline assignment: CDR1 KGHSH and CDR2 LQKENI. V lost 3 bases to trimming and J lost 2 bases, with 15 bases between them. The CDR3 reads CASSPEKGGVTDTQYF. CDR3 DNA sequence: TGTGCCAGCTCACCCGAAAAGGGGGGCGTCACAGATACGCAGTATTTT.

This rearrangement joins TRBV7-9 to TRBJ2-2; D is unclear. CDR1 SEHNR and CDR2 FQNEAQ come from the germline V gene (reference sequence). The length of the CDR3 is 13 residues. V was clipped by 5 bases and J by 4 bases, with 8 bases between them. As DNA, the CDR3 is TGTGCCAGCAGCGACCGGCGCACCGGGGAGCTGTTTTTT. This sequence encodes CASSDRRTGELFF.

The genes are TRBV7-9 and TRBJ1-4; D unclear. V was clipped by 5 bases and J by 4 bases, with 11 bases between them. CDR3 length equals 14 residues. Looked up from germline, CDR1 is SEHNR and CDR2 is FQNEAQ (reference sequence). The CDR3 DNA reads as TGTGCCAGCAGCGCGGACGCCTTTAATGAAAAACTGTTTTTT. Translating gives CASSADAFNEKLFF.

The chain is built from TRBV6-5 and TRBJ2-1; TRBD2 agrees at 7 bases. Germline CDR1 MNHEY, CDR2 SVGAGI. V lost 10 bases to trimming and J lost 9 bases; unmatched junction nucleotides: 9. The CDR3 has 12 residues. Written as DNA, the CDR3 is TGTGCCAACCTAAATGGGAGGGGTGAGCAGTTCTTC. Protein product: CANLNGRGEQFF.

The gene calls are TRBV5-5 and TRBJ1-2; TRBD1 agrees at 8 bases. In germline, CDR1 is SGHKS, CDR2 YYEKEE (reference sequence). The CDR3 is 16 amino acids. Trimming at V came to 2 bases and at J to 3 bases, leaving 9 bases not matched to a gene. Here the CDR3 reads CASSLTPTGEDYGYTF. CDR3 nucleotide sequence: TGTGCCAGCAGCTTAACCCCGACAGGGGAGGACTATGGCTACACCTTC.

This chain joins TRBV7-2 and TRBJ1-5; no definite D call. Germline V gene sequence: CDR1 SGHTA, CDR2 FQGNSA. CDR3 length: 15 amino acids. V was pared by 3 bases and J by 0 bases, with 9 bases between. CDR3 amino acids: CASSLPGYSNQPQHF. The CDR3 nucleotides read TGTGCCAGCAGCTTGCCAGGATATAGCAATCAGCCCCAGCATTTT.

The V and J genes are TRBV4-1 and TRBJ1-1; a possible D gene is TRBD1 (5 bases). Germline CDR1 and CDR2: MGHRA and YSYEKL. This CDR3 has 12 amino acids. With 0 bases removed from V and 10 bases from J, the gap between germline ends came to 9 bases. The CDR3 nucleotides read TGCGCCAGCAGCCAAGAGTGGGGGAGAGCTTTCTTT. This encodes CASSQEWGRAFF.

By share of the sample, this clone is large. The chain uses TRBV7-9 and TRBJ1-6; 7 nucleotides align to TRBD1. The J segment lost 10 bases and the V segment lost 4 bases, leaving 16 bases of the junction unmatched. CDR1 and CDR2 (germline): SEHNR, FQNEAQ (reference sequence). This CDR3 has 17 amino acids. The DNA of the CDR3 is TGTGCCAGCAGCTCCCACGACTGGGAGGGGGCTGGATCACCCCTCCACTTT. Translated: CASSSHDWEGAGSPLHF.

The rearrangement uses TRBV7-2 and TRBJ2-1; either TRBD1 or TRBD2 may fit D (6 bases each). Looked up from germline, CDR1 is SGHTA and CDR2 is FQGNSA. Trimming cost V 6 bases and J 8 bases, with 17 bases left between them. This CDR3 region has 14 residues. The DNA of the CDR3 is TGTGCCAGCAGGGGAGGACAGTATAGGGATGAGCAGTTCTTC. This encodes CASRGGQYRDEQFF.

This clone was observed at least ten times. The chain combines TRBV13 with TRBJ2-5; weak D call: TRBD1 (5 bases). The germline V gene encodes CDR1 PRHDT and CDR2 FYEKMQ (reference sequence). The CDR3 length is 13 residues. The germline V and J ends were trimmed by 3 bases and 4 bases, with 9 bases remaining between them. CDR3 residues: CASSFQGLETQYF. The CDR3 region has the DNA TGTGCCAGCAGCTTCCAGGGCTTAGAGACCCAGTACTTC.

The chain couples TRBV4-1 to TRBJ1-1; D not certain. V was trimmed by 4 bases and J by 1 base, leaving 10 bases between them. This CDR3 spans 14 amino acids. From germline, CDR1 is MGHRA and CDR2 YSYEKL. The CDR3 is CASSPLGENTEAFF. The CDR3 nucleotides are TGCGCCAGCAGCCCCCTTGGAGAGAACACTGAAGCTTTCTTT.

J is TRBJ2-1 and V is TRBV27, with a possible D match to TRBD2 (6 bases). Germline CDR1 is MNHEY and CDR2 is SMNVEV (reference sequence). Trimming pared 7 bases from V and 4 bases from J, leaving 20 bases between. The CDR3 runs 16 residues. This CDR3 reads CASTTQMGGGYNEQFF. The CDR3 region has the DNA TGTGCCAGCACCACCCAAATGGGGGGAGGATACAATGAGCAGTTCTTC.

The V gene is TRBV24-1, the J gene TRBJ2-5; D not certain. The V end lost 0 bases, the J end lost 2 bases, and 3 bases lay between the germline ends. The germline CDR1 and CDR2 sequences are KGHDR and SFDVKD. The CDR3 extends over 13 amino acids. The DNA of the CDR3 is TGTGCCACCAGTGATTTGAAGCAAGAGACCCAGTACTTC. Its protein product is CATSDLKQETQYF.

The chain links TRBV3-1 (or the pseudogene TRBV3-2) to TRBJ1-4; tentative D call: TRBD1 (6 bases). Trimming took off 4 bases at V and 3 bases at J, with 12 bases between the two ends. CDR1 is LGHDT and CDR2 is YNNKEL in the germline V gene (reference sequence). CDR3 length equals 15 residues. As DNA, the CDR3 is TGTGCCAGCAGCCGCTACAGGGTTGCTAATGAAAAACTGTTTTTT. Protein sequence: CASSRYRVANEKLFF.

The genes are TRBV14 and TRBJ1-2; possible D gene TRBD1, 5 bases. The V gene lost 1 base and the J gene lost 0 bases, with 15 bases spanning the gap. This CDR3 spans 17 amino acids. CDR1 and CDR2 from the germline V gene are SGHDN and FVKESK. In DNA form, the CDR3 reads TGTGCCAGCAGCCAAGTTGGGCAGGGACTAGCTAACTATGGCTACACCTTC. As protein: CASSQVGQGLANYGYTF.

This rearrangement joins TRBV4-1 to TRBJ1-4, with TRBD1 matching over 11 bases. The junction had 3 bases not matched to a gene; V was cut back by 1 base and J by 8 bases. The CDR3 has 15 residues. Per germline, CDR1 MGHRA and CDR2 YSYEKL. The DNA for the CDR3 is TGCGCCAGCAGCCAAGCCGGGACAGGGGGAGAAAAACTGTTTTTT. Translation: CASSQAGTGGEKLFF.

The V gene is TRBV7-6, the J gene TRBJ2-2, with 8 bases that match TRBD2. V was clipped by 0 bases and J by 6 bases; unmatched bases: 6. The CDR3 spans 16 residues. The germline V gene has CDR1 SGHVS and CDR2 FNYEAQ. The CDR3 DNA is TGTGCCAGCAGCTTAGCGTCCGGCGGGGGGTCCGGGGAGCTGTTTTTT. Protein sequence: CASSLASGGGSGELFF.

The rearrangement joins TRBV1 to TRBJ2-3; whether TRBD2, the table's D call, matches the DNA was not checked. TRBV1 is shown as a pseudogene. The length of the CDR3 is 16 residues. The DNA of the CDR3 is TGCACCAGCAGCCAAGGACTAGCGGGGGGCACAGATACGCAGTATTTT. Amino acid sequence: CTSSQGLAGGTDTQYF.

Here the CDR3 reads CASSLGFTGELFF. In DNA form, the CDR3 reads TGTGCCAGCAGCCTAGGCTTCACCGGGGAGCTGTTTTTT. V usage is TRBV27 and J usage is TRBJ2-2; no clear D. Per germline, CDR1 MNHEY and CDR2 SMNVEV (reference sequence). The V end was cut by 6 bases, the J end by 4 bases, with 9 bases between. The CDR3 covers 13 residues.

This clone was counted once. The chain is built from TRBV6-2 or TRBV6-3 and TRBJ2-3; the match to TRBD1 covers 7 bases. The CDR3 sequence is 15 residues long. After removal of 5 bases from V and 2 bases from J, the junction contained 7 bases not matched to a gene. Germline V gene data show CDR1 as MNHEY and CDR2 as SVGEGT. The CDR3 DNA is TGTGCCAGCAGTGCCGGGACAGCCTCCACAGATACGCAGTATTTT. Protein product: CASSAGTASTDTQYF.

The CDR3 here is CATSDSVGPTTKNTGELFF. Here the CDR3 DNA reads TGTGCCACCAGTGATTCTGTGGGGCCCACAACAAAGAACACCGGGGAGCTGTTTTTT. The chain carries TRBV24-1 and TRBJ2-2; the D gene is possibly TRBD1 (5 bases). In germline, CDR1 is KGHDR, CDR2 SFDVKD. V was trimmed by 2 bases and J by 1 base, leaving 19 bases between them. The CDR3 has 19 residues.

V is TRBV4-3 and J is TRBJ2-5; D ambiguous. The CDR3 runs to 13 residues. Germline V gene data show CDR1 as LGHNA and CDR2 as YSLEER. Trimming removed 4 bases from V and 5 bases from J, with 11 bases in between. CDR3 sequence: CASSRRLGETQYF. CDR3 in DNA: TGCGCCAGCAGCCGACGGCTGGGCGAGACCCAGTACTTC.

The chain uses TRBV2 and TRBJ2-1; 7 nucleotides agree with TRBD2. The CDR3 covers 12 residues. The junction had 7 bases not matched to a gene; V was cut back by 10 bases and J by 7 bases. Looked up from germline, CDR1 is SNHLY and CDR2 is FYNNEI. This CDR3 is CATHGRGNEQFF. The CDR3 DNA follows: TGTGCCACCCACGGGCGGGGGAATGAGCAGTTCTTC.

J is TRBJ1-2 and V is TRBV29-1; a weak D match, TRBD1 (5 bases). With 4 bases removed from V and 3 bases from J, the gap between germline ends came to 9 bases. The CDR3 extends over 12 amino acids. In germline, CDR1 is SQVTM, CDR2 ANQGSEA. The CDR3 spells CSVAGFDYGYTF. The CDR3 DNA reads TGCAGCGTTGCAGGGTTCGACTATGGCTACACCTTC.

The CDR3 reads CASSALAPGELFF. CDR3 nucleotide sequence: TGTGCCAGCAGCGCACTAGCTCCCGGGGAGCTGTTTTTT. J is TRBJ2-2 and V is TRBV9, with TRBD2 as a possible D gene (6 bases). V lost 3 bases to trimming and J lost 6 bases, with 9 bases between them. The CDR3 consists of 13 residues. Germline V gives CDR1 SGDLS, CDR2 YYNGEE.